The 10 T cell receptor beta chains below all came from one sample that was sequenced in a study of control samples from healthy donors and cancer patients. Sequenced by immunoSEQ multiplex PCR; TCRdb stores in-frame clones only, minus some. The table shows some 200,000 clones, with roughly 94% occurring only once. Sequencing was performed on blood. The receptors here all came from a middle-aged man in good health.

V gene TRBV20-1 combines with J gene TRBJ2-1, with D unclear. The CDR3 covers 14 residues. Per the germline V gene, CDR1 is DFQATT and CDR2 is SNEGSKA (reference sequence). V was shortened by 3 bases and J by 6 bases, with 15 bases between the two germline ends. The DNA of the CDR3 is TGCAGTGCTAGTGGACCGGGTGGGTCCAATGAGCAGTTCTTC. Translation gives CSASGPGGSNEQFF.

This clone was detected only once. This chain connects TRBV2 to TRBJ1-2, with D possibly matching TRBD1 (6 bases). V was shortened by 1 base and J by 5 bases, with 14 bases between the two germline ends. Germline CDR1 and CDR2: SNHLY and FYNNEI. This CDR3 spans 15 amino acids. The CDR3 spells CASSEVRGGGYGYTF. CDR3 DNA sequence: TGTGCCAGCAGTGAAGTGAGGGGGGGAGGATATGGCTACACCTTC. Using reference TRBV2 and TRBJ1-2 for the parts outside the CDR3, the full variable domain is EPEVTQTPSHQVTQMGQEVILRCVPISNHLYFYWYRQILGQKVEFLVSFYNNEISEKSEIFDDQFSVERPDGSNFTLKIRSTKLEDSAMYFCASSEVRGGGYGYTFGSGTRLTVV.

A note on this clone: This sample includes further DNA sequences coding for the same CDR3. This rearrangement joins TRBV7-2 to TRBJ1-5; 7 positions agree with TRBD1. CDR1 and CDR2 (germline): SGHTA, FQGNSA. V dropped 5 bases and J dropped 0; count of bases not matched to a gene: 4. The CDR3 has 15 residues. The CDR3 DNA follows: TGTGCCAGCAGCGGAGACAGGGCTAGCAATCAGCCCCAGCATTTT. It is translated as CASSGDRASNQPQHF.

In this sample, this clone turned up once. The chain links TRBV29-1 to TRBJ1-5, with D perhaps matching TRBD1 (5 bases). This CDR3 region has 14 residues. Germline values: CDR1 SQVTM, CDR2 ANQGSEA. Trimming removed 5 bases at V and 5 bases at J, with 16 bases between. The CDR3 DNA reads as TGCAGCGTTCGGGGCGGTGGGTCAGATCAGCCCCAGCATTTT. Translated, it gives CSVRGGGSDQPQHF.

J is TRBJ2-2 and V is TRBV5-1; 12 bases match TRBD1. The trim removed 4 bases at V and 3 bases at J, leaving 1 base unmatched. Per the germline V gene, CDR1 is SGHRS and CDR2 is YFSETQ. The CDR3 contains 15 residues. The CDR3 spells CASSGTGGYTGELFF. CDR3 sequence (DNA): TGCGCCAGCAGCGGGACAGGGGGCTACACCGGGGAGCTGTTTTTT.

The chain uses TRBV19 and TRBJ1-5, with a tentative D call TRBD1 (5 bases). Germline lookup yields CDR1 LNHDA and CDR2 SQIVND (reference sequence). The ends were cut back, 4 bases at V and 3 bases at J, with 13 bases in the middle. The CDR3 length is 15 residues. The CDR3 spells CASSTSGGDNQPQHF. The CDR3 DNA follows: TGTGCCAGTAGTACCTCGGGGGGAGACAATCAGCCCCAGCATTTT.

The rearrangement links TRBV21-1 to TRBJ2-2; TRBD2 is the table's D call and was not checked against the DNA. TRBV21-1 constitutes a pseudogene. The CDR3 consists of 18 residues. The CDR3 here is CASSKGVWAGADTGELFF. CDR3 bases: TGTGCCAGCAGCAAAGGGGTGTGGGCGGGGGCTGACACCGGGGAGCTGTTTTTT.

This clone is a singleton in its sample. The chain joins TRBV27 to TRBJ1-6, with unresolved D. The CDR3 is made up of 15 amino acids. The V gene lost 3 bases and the J gene lost 5 bases, with 11 bases spanning the gap. The V gene's germline CDR1 is MNHEY and CDR2 SMNVEV (reference sequence). The CDR3 DNA is TGTGCCAGCAGTTTGAGTAGGGCAAATAATTCACCCCTCCACTTT. Amino acids: CASSLSRANNSPLHF.

This rearrangement joins TRBV10-3 to TRBJ1-1, with D maybe TRBD1 (6 bases). Trimming cost V 2 bases and J 4 bases, with 11 bases left between them. CDR3 size: 14 residues. In germline, CDR1 is ENHRY, CDR2 SYGVKD. CDR3: CAISEALDSTEAFF. DNA of the CDR3: TGTGCCATCAGTGAGGCCTTGGACAGCACTGAAGCTTTCTTT.

The rearrangement joins TRBV24-1 to TRBJ2-5, with a tentative D call TRBD1 (6 bases). The CDR3 extends over 16 amino acids. Germline CDR1 reads KGHDR; CDR2 reads SFDVKD. V was trimmed by 4 bases and J by 5 bases, leaving 19 bases between them. CDR3 in amino acids: CATSDNAGTTGETQYF. CDR3 DNA: TGTGCCACCAGTGACAACGCCGGGACAACCGGGGAGACCCAGTACTTC.